The rows below give T cell receptor beta chains drawn from one sample of a study of siplizumab effects on memory and regulatory T cells. Clones were sequenced by immunoSEQ multiplex PCR, and TCRdb holds only the in-frame ones, with some missing. The sample comprises over 70,000 clones, approximately 90% of which are singletons, and around 16% rests with the top ten. The sample was CD4+ T cells sorted from blood. These receptors all stem from a human donor in good health. CDR3s include the opening cysteine and the closing phenylalanine or tryptophan. D genes are given only for firm matches. Size is stated for part of the rows, as once, few or many counts, or as a class when the clone is expanded.

len,abundance,v_gene,j_gene,d_gene,CDR3aa,CDR3nt
17,-,TRBV29-1,TRBJ1-2,TRBD1,CSVGGFRQGRMSYGYTF,TGCAGCGTTGGGGGGTTTCGACAGGGACGGATGTCCTATGGCTACACCTTC
14,-,TRBV7-9,TRBJ2-7,-,CASSLGRTALEQYF,TGTGCCAGCAGCCTAGGTAGGACAGCTCTGGAGCAGTACTTC
15,-,TRBV5-5,TRBJ2-6,-,CASSGGLSGANVLTF,TGTGCCAGCAGCGGGGGTCTCTCTGGGGCCAACGTCCTGACTTTC
18,-,TRBV5-6,TRBJ1-1,TRBD1,CASSFLLTGLRMNTEAFF,TGTGCCAGCAGCTTCCTCTTGACAGGGCTTAGAATGAACACTGAAGCTTTCTTT
14,-,TRBV30,TRBJ2-1,TRBD1,CAWRLDRVVYEQFF,TGTGCCTGGAGACTTGACAGGGTGGTGTATGAGCAGTTCTTC
13,-,TRBV19,TRBJ2-5,-,CASSMAARETQYF,TGTGCCAGTAGTATGGCAGCCCGAGAGACCCAGTACTTC
16,-,TRBV7-2,TRBJ1-5,-,CASSLIPVLAGQPQHF,TGTGCCAGCAGCTTAATTCCAGTCCTGGCGGGTCAGCCCCAGCATTTT
17,-,TRBV11-1,TRBJ2-5,-,CASSLRRGGRRGETQYF,TGTGCCAGCAGCTTAAGGCGAGGAGGGAGAAGGGGAGAGACCCAGTACTTC
14,-,TRBV2,TRBJ2-5,-,CASTGSAAQETQYF,TGTGCCAGCACCGGCTCGGCAGCACAAGAGACCCAGTACTTC
14,-,TRBV19,TRBJ2-1,-,CASSISNPHNEQFF,TGTGCCAGTAGTATCTCCAACCCTCACAATGAGCAGTTCTTC
14,-,TRBV9,TRBJ1-2,TRBD1,CASSGDRGGYGYTF,TGTGCCAGCAGCGGCGACAGGGGTGGGTATGGCTACACCTTC
15,-,TRBV21-1,TRBJ1-5,-,CASSNEGYSNQPQHF,TGTGCCAGCAGCAATGAGGGCTATAGCAATCAGCCCCAGCATTTT
13,-,TRBV5-5,TRBJ2-1,-,CASSLDTYNEQFF,TGTGCCAGCAGCTTGGACACGTACAATGAGCAGTTCTTC
14,-,TRBV2,TRBJ2-5,-,CASNFERYQETQYF,TGTGCCAGCAACTTTGAAAGGTACCAAGAGACCCAGTACTTC
13,-,TRBV28,TRBJ2-3,-,CASSPPALDTQYF,TGTGCCAGCAGTCCCCCCGCTCTAGATACGCAGTATTTT
14,few,TRBV9,TRBJ2-1,-,CASSVALSPYEQFF,TGTGCCAGCAGCGTAGCGCTTTCCCCTTATGAGCAGTTCTTC
20,once,TRBV6-1,TRBJ1-5,TRBD1,CASSVPGQGARPSGHQPQHF,TGTGCCAGCAGTGTCCCCGGACAGGGGGCGCGTCCGTCTGGGCATCAGCCCCAGCATTTT
16,-,TRBV15,TRBJ2-2,TRBD2,CATSRELAGLTGELFF,TGTGCCACCAGCAGAGAACTAGCGGGCCTAACCGGGGAGCTGTTTTTT
16,-,TRBV4-2,TRBJ2-1,-,CASSLPRGGLNNEQFF,TGTGCCAGCAGCCTCCCAAGGGGGGGACTAAACAATGAGCAGTTCTTC
14,-,TRBV6-4,TRBJ1-1,-,CASRADWGNTEAFF,TGTGCCAGCAGAGCCGATTGGGGGAACACTGAAGCTTTCTTT
16,-,TRBV5-1,TRBJ1-4,TRBD1,CASSLFGQGLDEKLFF,TGCGCCAGCAGCTTGTTCGGACAGGGACTGGATGAAAAACTGTTTTTT
14,-,TRBV28,TRBJ2-3,-,CASADWLNTDTQYF,TGTGCCAGCGCCGACTGGCTAAACACAGATACGCAGTATTTT
13,-,TRBV19,TRBJ1-1,-,CASMRHRATEAFF,TGTGCCAGTATGAGACACAGAGCGACTGAAGCTTTCTTT
13,-,TRBV2,TRBJ2-2,TRBD2,CASKRESTGELFF,TGTGCCAGCAAGCGGGAGTCAACCGGGGAGCTGTTTTTT
15,-,TRBV28,TRBJ1-1,TRBD1,CATLRGDRGNTEAFF,TGTGCCACCCTAAGAGGGGACAGGGGGAACACTGAAGCTTTCTTT